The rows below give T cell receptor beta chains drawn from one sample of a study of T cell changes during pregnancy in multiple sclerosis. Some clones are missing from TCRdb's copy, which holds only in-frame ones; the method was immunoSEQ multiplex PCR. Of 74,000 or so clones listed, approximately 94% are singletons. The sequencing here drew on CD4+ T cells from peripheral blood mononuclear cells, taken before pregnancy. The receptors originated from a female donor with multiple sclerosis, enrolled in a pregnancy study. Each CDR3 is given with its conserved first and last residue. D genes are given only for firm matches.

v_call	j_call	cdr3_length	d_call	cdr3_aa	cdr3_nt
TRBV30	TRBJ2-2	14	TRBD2	CACPTSGDTGELFF	TGTGCCTGCCCGACTAGCGGCGACACCGGGGAGCTGTTTTTT
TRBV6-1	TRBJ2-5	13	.	CASNPDTRETQYF	TGTGCCAGCAATCCCGACACCAGGGAGACCCAGTACTTC
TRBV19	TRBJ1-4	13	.	CASSESGPGRLFF	TGTGCCAGTAGTGAGTCGGGTCCTGGTCGGCTGTTTTTT
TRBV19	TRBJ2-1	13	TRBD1	CASTYRGSNEQFF	TGTGCCAGTACCTACAGGGGCAGCAATGAGCAGTTCTTC
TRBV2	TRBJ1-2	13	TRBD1	CASRGDRNGGYTF	TGTGCCAGCAGGGGGGACAGGAACGGGGGCTACACCTTC
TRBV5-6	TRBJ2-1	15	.	CASSLGGRGSNEQFF	TGTGCCAGCAGCTTGGGGGGGCGGGGGAGTAATGAGCAGTTCTTC
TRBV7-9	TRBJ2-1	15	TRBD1	CASSFPGTGSNEQFF	TGTGCCAGCAGCTTTCCAGGGACAGGGTCTAATGAGCAGTTCTTC
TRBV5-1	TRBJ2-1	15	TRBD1	CASSLVRTGGNEQFF	TGCGCCAGCAGCTTGGTTAGGACAGGGGGCAATGAGCAGTTCTTC
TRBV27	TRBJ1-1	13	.	CASSFSGLSEAFF	TGTGCCAGCAGTTTTTCAGGCCTTTCAGAAGCTTTCTTT
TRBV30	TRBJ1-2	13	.	CAWSPQGYYGYTF	TGTGCCTGGAGTCCTCAGGGATACTATGGCTACACCTTC
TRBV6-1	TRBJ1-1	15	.	CASSDPGQRNTEAFF	TGTGCCAGCAGTGATCCGGGACAAAGGAACACTGAAGCTTTCTTT